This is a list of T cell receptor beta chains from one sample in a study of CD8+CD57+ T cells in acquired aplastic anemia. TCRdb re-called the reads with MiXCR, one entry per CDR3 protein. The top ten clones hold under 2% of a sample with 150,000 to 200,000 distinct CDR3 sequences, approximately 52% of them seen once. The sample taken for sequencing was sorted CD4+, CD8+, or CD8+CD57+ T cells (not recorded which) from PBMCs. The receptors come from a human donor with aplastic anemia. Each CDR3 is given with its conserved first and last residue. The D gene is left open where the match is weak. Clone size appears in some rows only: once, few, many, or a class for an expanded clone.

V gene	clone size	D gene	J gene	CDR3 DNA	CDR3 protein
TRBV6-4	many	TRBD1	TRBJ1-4	TGTGCCAGCAGTGAGGGACAGGGGAGTGAAAAACTGTTTTTT	CASSEGQGSEKLFF
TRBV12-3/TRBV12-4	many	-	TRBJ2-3	TGTGCCAGCAGTGGACACTTAGATACGCAGTATTTT	CASSGHLDTQYF
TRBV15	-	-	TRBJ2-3	TGTGCCACCAGCAGAGACAAGGGCCTTCGCACAGATACGCAGTATTTT	CATSRDKGLRTDTQYF
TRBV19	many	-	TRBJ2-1	TGTGCCAGTAGTACGCCTCCTGGACAGCTCTACAATGAGCAGTTCTTC	CASSTPPGQLYNEQFF
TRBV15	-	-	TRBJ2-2	TGCGCCACCCGAGGATCGGGAATCGGGGTCACCGGGGAGCTGTTTTTT	CATRGSGIGVTGELFF
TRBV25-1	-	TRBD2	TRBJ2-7	TGTGCCAGCAGCCTTCAAGCGGGGGCCCACTACGAGCAGTACTTC	CASSLQAGAHYEQYF
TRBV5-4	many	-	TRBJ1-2	TGTGCCAGCAGCGGCCGCACAAACTATGGCTACACCTTC	CASSGRTNYGYTF
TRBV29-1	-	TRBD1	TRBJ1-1	TGCAGCGTCGAGACAGGGAGCACTGAAGCTTTCTTT	CSVETGSTEAFF
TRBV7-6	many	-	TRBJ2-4	TGTGCCAGCAGCTTAGCTGGGGGGGCCAAAAACATTCAGTACTTC	CASSLAGGAKNIQYF
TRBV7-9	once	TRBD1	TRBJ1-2	TGTGCCAGCAGCTTAGACCAGGGGGCGAGCTACACCTTC	CASSLDQGASYTF
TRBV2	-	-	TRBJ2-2	TGTGCCACAGGGACAGGGGAGCTGTTTTTT	CATGTGELFF
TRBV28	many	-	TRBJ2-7	TGTGCCAGCAGTTTAGGCACGGAAGTTCGGCAGTACTTC	CASSLGTEVRQYF
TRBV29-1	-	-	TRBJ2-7	TGCAGCGTTGTACGACCGAGGACAGAGAGCTACGAGCAGTACTTC	CSVVRPRTESYEQYF
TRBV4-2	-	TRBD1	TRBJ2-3	TGTGCCAGCAGCCAGGTGGGGACAGGCACAGATACGCAGTATTTT	CASSQVGTGTDTQYF
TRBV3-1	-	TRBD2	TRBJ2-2	TGTGCCAGCAGCCAAGGGCGGGGGGGCCGATCCGGGGAGCTGTTTTTT	CASSQGRGGRSGELFF
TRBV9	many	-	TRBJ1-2	TGTGCCAGCAGCGTAGAGGCCTGGGGCTACACCTTC	CASSVEAWGYTF
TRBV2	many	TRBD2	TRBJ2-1	TGTGCCAGCAGTGAAACGACTAGCGTGCATGAGCAGTTCTTC	CASSETTSVHEQFF
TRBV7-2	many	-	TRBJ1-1	TGTGCCAGCAGCCCCTCGACAGGACGGCAAGCTTTCTTT	CASSPSTGRQAFF
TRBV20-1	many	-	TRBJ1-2	TGCAGTGCTAGAGAGGCCAGGACGACCAACGGCTACACCTTC	CSAREARTTNGYTF
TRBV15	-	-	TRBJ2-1	TGTGCCACCAGCAGAGAAGGCGGGAACTCCTACAATGAGCAGTTCTTC	CATSREGGNSYNEQFF
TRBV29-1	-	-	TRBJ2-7	TGCAGCGTTGATGAGGGTTATGACGAGCAGTACTTC	CSVDEGYDEQYF
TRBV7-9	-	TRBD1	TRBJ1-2	TGTGCCAGCAGCTCACCGGGACAGGGTCGCTATGGCTACACCTTC	CASSSPGQGRYGYTF
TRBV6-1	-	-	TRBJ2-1	TGTGCCAGCACCTCCCAGGGAGCCCGGGGGTCCTACAATGAGCAGTTCTTC	CASTSQGARGSYNEQFF
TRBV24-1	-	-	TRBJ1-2	TGTGCCAGCAGCTACCGCTATGGCTACACCTTC	CASSYRYGYTF
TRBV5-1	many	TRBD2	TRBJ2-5	TGCGCCAGCAGCGTGGCGGGAGGCGGAGAGACCCAGTACTTC	CASSVAGGGETQYF
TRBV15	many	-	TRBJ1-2	TGTGCCACCAGCAAGGGAGGGAGCTATGGCTACACCTTC	CATSKGGSYGYTF
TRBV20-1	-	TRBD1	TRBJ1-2	TGCAGTGCTAGCCTAACAGGGGTGGATGGCTACACCTTC	CSASLTGVDGYTF
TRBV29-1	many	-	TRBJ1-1	TGCAGCGTTGGACAGCTCAACACTGAAGCTTTCTTT	CSVGQLNTEAFF
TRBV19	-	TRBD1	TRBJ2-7	TGTGCCAGTAGTATGGTCGACAGGGACGAGCAGTACTTC	CASSMVDRDEQYF
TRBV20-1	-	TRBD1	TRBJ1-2	TGCAGTGCTCGGACAGGGAAGGACCCTTATGGCTACACCTTC	CSARTGKDPYGYTF
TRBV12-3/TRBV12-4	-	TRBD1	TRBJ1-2	TGTGCCAGTAGTGACAGGGCCCAACCACGGTATGGCTACACCTTC	CASSDRAQPRYGYTF
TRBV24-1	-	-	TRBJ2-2	TGTGCCGTATCAAGGGGGACGGGCTCCGGGGAGCTGTTTTTT	CAVSRGTGSGELFF
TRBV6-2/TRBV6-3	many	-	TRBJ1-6	TGTGCCAGCAGTTACCAACTGGGGACCTGGGGAGATTCACCCCTCCACTTT	CASSYQLGTWGDSPLHF
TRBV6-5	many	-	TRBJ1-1	TGTGCCAGCAGGCCCTCGCCCGGGACAATGAACACTGAAGCTTTCTTT	CASRPSPGTMNTEAFF
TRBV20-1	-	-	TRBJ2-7	TGCAGTGCTAGCAGGGACGAGCAGTACTTC	CSASRDEQYF
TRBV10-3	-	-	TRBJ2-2	TGTGCCATCAGTGAGTCGGAGTCCGGGGAGCTGTTTTTT	CAISESESGELFF
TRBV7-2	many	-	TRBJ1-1	TGTGCCAGCAGCTCACAGGGGAACACTGAAGCTTTCTTT	CASSSQGNTEAFF
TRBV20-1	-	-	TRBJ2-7	TGCAGTGCGGCGACGGGACTCTCCTACGAGCAGTACTTC	CSAATGLSYEQYF
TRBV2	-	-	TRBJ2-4	TGTGCCAGCAGTGAAAACAGGGTGTCCGGAAACATTCAGTACTTC	CASSENRVSGNIQYF
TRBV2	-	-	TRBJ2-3	TGTGCCAGCAGGAACAGGGTGATTGCAGATACGCAGTATTTT	CASRNRVIADTQYF